This T cell receptor beta chain is from a study of glioma-infiltrating T cells. Study background: Target coverage was roughly 4- to 10-fold for approximately 960,000 blood T cells.

The iRepertoire nested amplicon-rescue multiplex PCR amplified TCR alpha and beta CDR3s from RNA. One entry per CDR3 protein, called by TCRdb with MiXCR from the multiplex PCR reads. Of around 350,000 distinct CDR3 sequences listed, 41% are singletons. CDR1 is MNHEY, CDR2 SMNVEV, per germline (reference sequence). Trimming at V came to 3 bases and at J to 4 bases, leaving 2 bases not matched to a gene. The CDR3 spans 14 residues. This clonotype has at least ten counts. Its target is not known. Overall study findings and caveats: Shared blood CDR3 signature motifs marked patients with low tissue-blood divergence. Above-expected tissue-blood divergence occurred in all gliomas, most in low-grade ones.

The source material was glioma tissue, nonneoplastic brain tissue, or PBMCs (not recorded which). The chain combines TRBV27 with TRBJ2-3, with 9 bases aligning to TRBD1. The TCR sequence derives from a human donor with low-grade glioma or glioblastoma, undergoing nonglioma brain surgery, or in good health (not recorded which). The chain's CDR3 is CASSFGTGSDTQYF. The CDR3 bases are TGTGCCAGCAGTTTTGGGACAGGGTCAGATACGCAGTATTTT.